One and the same sample provided the 21 T cell receptor beta chains below, sequenced in a study of blood T cell repertoires in COVID-19. Some clones are missing from TCRdb's copy, which holds only in-frame ones; the method was immunoSEQ multiplex PCR. The table includes 200,000 to 250,000 clones, about 87% detected once. Sample: peripheral blood. These receptors originate from a young man with COVID-19, enrolled during active disease.

The CDR3 DNA is TGCGCCAGCAGCCAAGTCCTAACAGGGGATGGCTACACCTTC. Translation gives CASSQVLTGDGYTF. The J gene is TRBJ1-2, the V gene TRBV4-3; TRBD1 matches at 7 bases. The CDR3 loop spans 14 amino acids. Germline V gene sequence: CDR1 LGHNA, CDR2 YSLEER. The V gene end was trimmed by 1 base and the J gene end by 6 bases; junction bases not matched to a gene: 5.

The chain uses TRBV4-2 and TRBJ1-3, with D possibly matching TRBD1 (5 bases). This CDR3 has 16 residues. The germline V and J ends were trimmed by 4 bases and 0 bases, with 13 bases remaining between them. Germline V lookup: CDR1 LGHNA, CDR2 YNFKEQ. The CDR3 spells CASSRERTLSGNTIYF. The CDR3 DNA reads TGTGCCAGCAGCCGGGAACGGACACTCTCTGGAAACACCATATATTTT.

This chain connects TRBV6-5 to TRBJ2-1, with TRBD1 matching 9 bases. This CDR3 comprises 15 residues. V gave up 5 bases and J gave up 6 bases; unmatched junction bases: 8. The germline CDR1 and CDR2 sequences are MNHEY and SVGAGI. DNA for the CDR3: TGTGCCAGCAGTCCCCGGGACAGGGTATCCAATGAGCAGTTCTTC. It encodes CASSPRDRVSNEQFF.

This rearrangement joins TRBV15 to TRBJ1-2; 10 bases agree with TRBD1. With V trimmed by 3 bases and J by 2 bases, 3 bases remained unmatched. The CDR3 is 15 amino acids. Germline values: CDR1 LNHNV, CDR2 YYDKDF (reference sequence). The CDR3 loop is CATSSRDRGNYGYTF. DNA for the CDR3: TGTGCCACCAGCAGTAGGGACAGGGGCAACTATGGCTACACCTTC.

This chain uses TRBV10-3 with TRBJ1-1; no clear D. Germline V gene lookup returns CDR1 ENHRY and CDR2 SYGVKD. CDR3 size: 13 residues. The V and J ends lost 4 bases and 3 bases respectively, with 9 bases between them. CDR3 amino acids: CAISGYRYTEAFF. CDR3 sequence (DNA): TGTGCCATCAGTGGCTACAGATACACTGAAGCTTTCTTT.

The CDR3 DNA sequence: TGTGCCAGCAGCTTAGCGGGACTAGCGGGAGAGACCCAGTACTTC. Translation: CASSLAGLAGETQYF. V and J are TRBV7-3 and TRBJ2-5; 12 positions match TRBD2. The CDR3 is 15 amino acids. Germline CDR1 and CDR2: SGHTA and FQGTGA. The J segment lost 4 bases and the V segment lost 2 bases, leaving 2 bases of the junction unmatched.

CDR3 sequence reads: CASEKGTFLSTEAFF. CDR3 coding DNA: TGTGCTAGTGAAAAGGGGACTTTTCTGAGCACTGAAGCTTTCTTT. This chain uses TRBV12-5 with TRBJ1-1; perhaps TRBD1 as D (5 bases). Germline CDR1 is LGHNT and CDR2 is FRNRAP. The CDR3 extends over 15 amino acids. V was clipped by 7 bases and J by 4 bases, with 19 bases between them.

As DNA, the CDR3 is TGTGCCAGCAGCCAACAGGTGCACTCCTACGAGCAGTACTTC. Its protein product is CASSQQVHSYEQYF. The V call is TRBV6-4, the J call TRBJ2-7, with a tentative D call TRBD1 (5 bases). Between the trimmed V and J ends, which lost 6 bases and 0 bases, there was a span of 12 bases. The CDR3 runs to 14 residues. The V gene's germline CDR1 is MRHNA and CDR2 SNTAGT.

The chain joins TRBV19 to TRBJ1-5, with D hard to call. Germline V CDR1 and CDR2: LNHDA, SQIVND (reference sequence). V was trimmed by 2 bases and J by 7 bases, leaving 12 bases between them. The length of the CDR3 is 14 residues. CDR3 bases: TGTGCCAGTAGTATAATGGTCGGGAGCCAGCCCCAGCATTTT. Protein: CASSIMVGSQPQHF.

The CDR3 DNA follows: TGTGCCAGCAGACCACCCCAGGGGGCGGGTTACGAGCAGTACTTC. As protein: CASRPPQGAGYEQYF. The rearrangement links TRBV28 to TRBJ2-7, with TRBD1 matching 8 bases. Germline V gives CDR1 MDHEN, CDR2 SYDVKM. CDR3 length: 15 residues. Unmatched junction bases numbered 11, after V lost 6 bases and J lost 4 bases. The whole variable domain, filled in from reference TRBV28 and TRBJ2-7, reads DVKVTQSSRYLVKRTGEKVFLECVQDMDHENMFWYRQDPGLGLRLIYFSYDVKMKEKGDIPEGYSVSREKKERFSLILESASTNQTSMYLCASRPPQGAGYEQYFGPGTRLTVT.

The genes are TRBV2 and TRBJ2-3; TRBD2 agrees at 8 bases. Germline CDR1 reads SNHLY; CDR2 reads FYNNEI. This CDR3 is 15 amino acids long. Trimming cost V 3 bases and J 1 base; bases outside gene matches: 3. The chain's CDR3 is CASSEWRGGTDTQYF. As DNA, the CDR3 is TGTGCCAGCAGTGAGTGGCGGGGGGGCACAGATACGCAGTATTTT.

The CDR3 here is CASSPQILNTEAFF. Written as DNA, the CDR3 is TGTGCCAGTAGTCCCCAGATTCTGAACACTGAAGCTTTCTTT. This chain joins TRBV19 and TRBJ1-1; D is undetermined. The germline V and J ends were trimmed by 5 bases and 0 bases, with 10 bases remaining between them. The CDR3 runs to 14 residues. Germline V gene data show CDR1 as LNHDA and CDR2 as SQIVND (reference sequence). The full variable domain, rest sourced from reference TRBV19 and TRBJ1-1, is DGGITQSPKYLFRKEGQNVTLSCEQNLNHDAMYWYRQDPGQGLRLIYYSQIVNDFQKGDIAEGYSVSREKKESFPLTVTSAQKNPTAFYLCASSPQILNTEAFFGQGTRLTVV.

V and J are TRBV15 and TRBJ1-2; maybe TRBD1 (6 bases). The CDR3 is 15 amino acids. V lost 3 bases, J lost 6 bases, and 17 bases lay in between. Per the germline V gene, CDR1 is LNHNV and CDR2 is YYDKDF (reference sequence). CDR3 nucleotide sequence: TGTGCCACCAGCAGGACGGGACAAAGTGTCAATGGCTACACCTTC. Protein product: CATSRTGQSVNGYTF.

This clone came up once. The J gene is TRBJ2-7, the V gene TRBV29-1, with TRBD1 identical over 7 bases. The CDR3 covers 12 residues. In germline, CDR1 is SQVTM, CDR2 ANQGSEA. J lost 5 bases, V lost 6 bases, and 7 bases had no gene match. The DNA for the CDR3 is TGCAGCGTGAGACAGGGAATCAACGAGCAGTACTTC. It specifies CSVRQGINEQYF.

The chain is built from TRBV18 and TRBJ2-1; 12 bases agree with TRBD2. CDR1 and CDR2 (germline): KGHSH, LQKENI. The V gene end was trimmed by 2 bases and the J gene end by 7 bases; junction bases not matched to a gene: 6. The CDR3 loop spans 16 amino acids. The CDR3 DNA sequence: TGTGCCAGCTCACCATCGGGACTAGCGGGCGGGAATGAGCAGTTCTTC. Translated: CASSPSGLAGGNEQFF. Supplemented by reference TRBV18 and TRBJ2-1, the full variable domain reads NAGVMQNPRHLVRRRGQEARLRCSPMKGHSHVYWYRQLPEEGLKFMVYLQKENIIDESGMPKERFSAEFPKEGPSILRIQQVVRGDSAAYFCASSPSGLAGGNEQFFGPGTRLTVL.

This chain joins TRBV5-4 and TRBJ2-1; tentative D call: TRBD1 (6 bases). V shed 0 bases and J shed 2 bases, with 21 bases lying between them. Germline V CDR1 and CDR2: SGHNT, YYREEE (reference sequence). The CDR3 spans 19 residues. DNA of the CDR3: TGTGCCAGCAGCTTGGGGGACCCTTTCGGGACACGGACCTACAATGAGCAGTTCTTC. It translates to CASSLGDPFGTRTYNEQFF.

V usage is TRBV11-3 and J usage is TRBJ2-3, with 8 bases aligning to TRBD2. Germline trimming cut 2 bases from V and 5 bases from J; bases unmatched to any gene: 15. Germline CDR1 is SGHNT and CDR2 is YENEEA. The length of the CDR3 is 18 residues. Here the CDR3 DNA reads TGTGCCAGCAGCTTAAATTCTCCAGCGGGAGAGGACGGAGATACGCAGTATTTT. This translates into CASSLNSPAGEDGDTQYF.

This rearrangement joins TRBV28 to TRBJ1-1; possible D gene TRBD1, 5 bases. V gave up 3 bases and J gave up 5 bases, with 16 bases separating them. Per the germline V gene, CDR1 is MDHEN and CDR2 is SYDVKM. This CDR3 contains 15 residues. The DNA of the CDR3 is TGTGCCAGCAGTTTTGCCTGGGGGGGATGGACTGAAGCTTTCTTT. Translating it yields CASSFAWGGWTEAFF.

The chain has TRBV2 and TRBJ2-2; TRBD1 is a possible D gene (6 bases). Germline V gene data show CDR1 as SNHLY and CDR2 as FYNNEI. Trimming shortened V by 4 bases and J by 7 bases, and 10 bases separated the two germline ends. The CDR3 has 13 residues. The CDR3 DNA is TGTGCCAGCAGTGTACAGGGACACGGGGAGCTGTTTTTT. This gives the protein CASSVQGHGELFF.

The chain employs TRBV6-4 and TRBJ2-1, with 11 bases aligning to TRBD1. The V segment lost 0 bases and the J segment 6 bases; nucleotides outside the gene matches: 4. Germline values: CDR1 MRHNA, CDR2 SNTAGT. CDR3 length equals 16 residues. The CDR3: CASSDSAGTGGNEQFF. The CDR3 region has the DNA TGTGCCAGCAGTGACTCGGCCGGGACAGGGGGCAATGAGCAGTTCTTC.

The V and J genes are TRBV15 and TRBJ1-6, with D possibly matching TRBD1 (6 bases). Trimming left V 3 bases short and J 5 bases short, with 17 bases between. In germline, CDR1 is LNHNV, CDR2 YYDKDF (reference sequence). The CDR3 is made up of 17 amino acids. CDR3 nucleotides: TGTGCCACCAGCAGGTCCTCCCTTAGGGGGAATAATTCACCCCTCCACTTT. It is translated as CATSRSSLRGNNSPLHF. The full variable domain, its missing parts supplied by reference TRBV15 and TRBJ1-6, is DAMVIQNPRYQVTQFGKPVTLSCSQTLNHNVMYWYQQKSSQAPKLLFHYYDKDFNNEADTPDNFQSRRPNTSFCFLDIRSPGLGDTAMYLCATSRSSLRGNNSPLHFGNGTRLTVT.